The subject of this entry is one TCR beta chain. Its antigen is not identified. The source of the sample is a study of CD8 T cell repertoires and HIV-1 epitope variants. Study background: An approximately 10-day culture received IL-2, IL-7 and IL-15 on days 3 and 7.

Only in-frame clones appear in the TCRdb table, and some are missing; sequencing was by immunoSEQ multiplex PCR. The sample includes 2,000 to 3,000 clones, around 73% of them seen just once. The source is a male donor with HIV. Sequencing used cultured CD8+ T cells derived from PBMCs.

CDR3 amino acids: CASSNTGGSEQYF. The DNA for the CDR3 is TGTGCCAGCAGTAACACGGGGGGAAGCGAGCAGTACTTC. The chain couples TRBV14 to TRBJ2-7; 7 bases map to TRBD2. The CDR3 runs to 13 residues. In germline, CDR1 is SGHDN, CDR2 FVKESK. Trimming removed 6 bases from V and 6 bases from J; junction bases left unmatched: 8.